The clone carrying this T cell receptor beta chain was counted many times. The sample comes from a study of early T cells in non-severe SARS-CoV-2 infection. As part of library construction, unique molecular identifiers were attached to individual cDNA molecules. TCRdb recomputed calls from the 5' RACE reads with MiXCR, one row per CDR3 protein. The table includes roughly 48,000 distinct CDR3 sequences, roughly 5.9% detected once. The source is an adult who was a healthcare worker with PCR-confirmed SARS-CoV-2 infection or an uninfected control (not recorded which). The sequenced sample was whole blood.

CDR3: CASSLNEKLFF. Here the CDR3 DNA reads TGTGCCAGCAGCTTAAACGAAAAACTGTTTTTT. V is TRBV7-9 and J is TRBJ1-4; D unresolved. This CDR3 is 11 amino acids long. The V end was cut by 2 bases, the J end by 8 bases, with 3 bases between. Germline V gives CDR1 SEHNR, CDR2 FQNEAQ (reference sequence).